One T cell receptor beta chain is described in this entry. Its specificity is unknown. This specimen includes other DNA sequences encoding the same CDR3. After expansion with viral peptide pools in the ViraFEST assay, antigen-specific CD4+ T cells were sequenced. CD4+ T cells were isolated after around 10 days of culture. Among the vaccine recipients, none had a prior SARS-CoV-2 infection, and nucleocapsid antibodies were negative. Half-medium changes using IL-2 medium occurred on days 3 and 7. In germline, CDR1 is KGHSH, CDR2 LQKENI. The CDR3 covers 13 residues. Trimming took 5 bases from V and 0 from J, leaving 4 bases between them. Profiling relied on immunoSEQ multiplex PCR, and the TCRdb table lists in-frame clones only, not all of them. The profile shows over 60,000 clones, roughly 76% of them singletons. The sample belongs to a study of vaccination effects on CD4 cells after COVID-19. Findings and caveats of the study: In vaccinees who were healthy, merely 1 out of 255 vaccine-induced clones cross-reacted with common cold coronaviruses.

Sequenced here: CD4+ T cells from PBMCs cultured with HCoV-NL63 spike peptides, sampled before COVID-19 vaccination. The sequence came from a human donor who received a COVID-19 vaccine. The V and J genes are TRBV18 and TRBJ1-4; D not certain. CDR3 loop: CASSGTTNEKLFF. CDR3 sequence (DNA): TGTGCCAGCTCAGGTACAACTAATGAAAAACTGTTTTTT.